Reported below is one T cell receptor beta chain. Its specificity is not known. Expressed TCRB transcripts were sequenced after all isolated RNA was converted to cDNA. Sequencing was performed with immunoSEQ multiplex PCR; in TCRdb, only in-frame clones are kept and a portion is missing. Altogether over 150,000 clones are present, about 13% being singletons, with the ten largest covering approximately 0.62%. V lost 9 bases and J lost 4; bases outside the gene matches: 3. Germline lookup yields CDR1 SGHTA and CDR2 FQGTGA. The CDR3 sequence is 12 residues long. The data stem from a study of beta chain features in type 1 diabetes. Study results and limitations: Patients and controls would be equally affected if PCR favored shorter templates. In comparison with healthy donors, patients had naive, central memory and Treg TCRB repertoires that appeared more similar. Shortening that was moderate but significant affected the TCRB CDR3s of Type 1 diabetes patients in all four CD4+ subsets.

The authors obtained over 98% purity in all sorted populations. The sample was central memory CD4+ T cells from blood. The genes are TRBV7-3 and TRBJ1-1; 9 bases fit TRBD1. The source is a woman between 18 and 29 years old in good health. CDR3 in DNA: TGTGCCAGGGGGACAGGGACCACTGAAGCTTTCTTT. Translated: CARGTGTTEAFF.